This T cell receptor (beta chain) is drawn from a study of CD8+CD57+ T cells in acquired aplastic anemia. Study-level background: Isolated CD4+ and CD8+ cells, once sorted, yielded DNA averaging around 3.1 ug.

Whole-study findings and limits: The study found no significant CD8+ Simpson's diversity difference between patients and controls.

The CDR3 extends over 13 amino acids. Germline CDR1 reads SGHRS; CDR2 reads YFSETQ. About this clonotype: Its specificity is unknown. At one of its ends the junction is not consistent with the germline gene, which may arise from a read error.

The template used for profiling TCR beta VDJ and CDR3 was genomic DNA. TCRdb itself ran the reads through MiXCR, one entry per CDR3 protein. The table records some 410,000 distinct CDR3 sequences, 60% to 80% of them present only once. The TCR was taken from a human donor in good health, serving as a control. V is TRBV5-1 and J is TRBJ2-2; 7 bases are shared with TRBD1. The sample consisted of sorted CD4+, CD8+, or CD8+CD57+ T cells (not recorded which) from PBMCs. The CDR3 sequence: CASSPGGTQELFF. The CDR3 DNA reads TGTGCCAGCAGCCCAGGGGGTACCCAAGAGCTGTTTTTT.